This record looks at one T cell receptor (beta chain) sequence and its context. This entry belongs to a study of T cell responses to AZD1222 COVID-19 vaccine. Trimming removed 0 bases from V and 8 bases from J, with 20 bases in between. The CDR3 runs 18 residues. Germline-derived CDR1 and CDR2 are MNHEY and SVGEGT. The assay was immunoSEQ multiplex PCR, and TCRdb's table has in-frame clones only and misses some. In the table there are fewer than 180,000 clones, less than 95% of which are singletons. Specimen: peripheral blood, collected on day 0 of AZD1222 vaccination. The receptor was isolated from an adult in good health. The genes are TRBV6-2 or TRBV6-3 and TRBJ1-6, with D tentatively TRBD1 (5 bases). This CDR3 reads CASSYSPLAGDRDSPLHF. CDR3 in DNA: TGTGCCAGCAGTTACTCTCCATTGGCGGGGGATCGGGATTCACCCCTCCACTTT.